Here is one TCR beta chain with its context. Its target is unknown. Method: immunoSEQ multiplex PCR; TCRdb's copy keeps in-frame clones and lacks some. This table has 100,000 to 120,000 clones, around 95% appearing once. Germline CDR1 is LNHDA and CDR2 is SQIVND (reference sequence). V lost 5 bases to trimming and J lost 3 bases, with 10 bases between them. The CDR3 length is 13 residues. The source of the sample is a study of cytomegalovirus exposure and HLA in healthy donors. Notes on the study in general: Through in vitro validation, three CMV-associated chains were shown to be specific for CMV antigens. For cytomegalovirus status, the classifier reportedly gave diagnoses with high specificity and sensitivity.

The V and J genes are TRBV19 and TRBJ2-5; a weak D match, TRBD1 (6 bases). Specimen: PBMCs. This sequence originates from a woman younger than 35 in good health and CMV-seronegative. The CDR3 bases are TGTGCCAGTAGTCCCCGACAGGAAGAGACCCAGTACTTC. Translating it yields CASSPRQEETQYF. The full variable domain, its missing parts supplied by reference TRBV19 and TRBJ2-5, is DGGITQSPKYLFRKEGQNVTLSCEQNLNHDAMYWYRQDPGQGLRLIYYSQIVNDFQKGDIAEGYSVSREKKESFPLTVTSAQKNPTAFYLCASSPRQEETQYFGPGTRLLVL.